This T cell receptor beta chain was profiled in a study of shared clonotypes between healthy human individuals. General observations from the study: Few donors restricted represented genetic and exposure-history diversity. Memory subsets generally showed lower estimated richness than naive subsets.

Here immunoSEQ multiplex PCR was the method, and the copy in TCRdb shows in-frame clones only, minus some. Of around 2,100,000 clones in the sample, approximately 94% are singletons; the top ten hold around 1.2%. About this clone itself: Its matching antigen is unknown.

The ends were cut back, 5 bases at V and 7 bases at J, with 15 bases in the middle. From germline, CDR1 is LGHNA and CDR2 YSLEER. The CDR3 has 14 amino acids. CD8 cells classed as naive were CD45RO-negative and positively selected for CCR7, excluding terminally differentiated effector memory CD45RA+ cells. This chain links TRBV4-3 with TRBJ2-1, with D perhaps TRBD1 or TRBD2 (5 bases each). The TCR comes from a young man in good health. Source material: naive CD8+ T cells sorted from blood. Here the CDR3 DNA reads TGCGCCAGCAGCTCGTGGGGGAGCGGTAATGAGCAGTTCTTC. Translation gives CASSSWGSGNEQFF.